The entry that follows covers one TCR beta chain sequence. As yet, its antigen is unknown. This entry belongs to a study of a mutant IDH1 vaccine in newly diagnosed glioma. Study-level background: Administration of eight vaccinations to patients took place in weeks 1, 3, 5, 7, 11, 15, 19, 23.

The junction had 4 bases not matched to a gene; V was cut back by 3 bases and J by 6 bases. The CDR3 totals 15 residues. Germline V CDR1 and CDR2: MGHRA, YSYEKL. The time point was: week 5, during vaccination. Doses comprised 300 ug of mutant IDH1 20-mer peptide each, plus topical imiquimod. The assay was immunoSEQ multiplex PCR, and TCRdb's table has in-frame clones only and misses some. Among fewer than 70,000 clones, 90% were seen once, and the ten largest hold roughly 5.1%. The TCR originated in a woman in her forties with glioma. The material sequenced was PBMCs, taken from a glioma patient whose treatment included an IDH1 peptide vaccine. The genes are TRBV4-1 and TRBJ2-2, with 10 positions matching TRBD1. CDR3 sequence: CASSQAGQGPGELFF. In DNA, the CDR3 is TGCGCCAGCAGCCAGGCGGGACAGGGGCCCGGGGAGCTGTTTTTT.